The 8 T cell receptor beta chains presented below share a single source sample, sequenced in a study of blood T cells in healthy people across ages. PCR was performed a second time for about 6 to 12 cycles using a sample-barcoded 5' primer and a J-beta primer mix. TCRdb recomputed calls from the 5' RACE reads with MiXCR, one row per CDR3 protein. The sample consists of approximately 790,000 distinct CDR3 sequences, around 68% of them appearing once. Sequencing used blood. The receptors stem from a man aged 25-40 years in good health.

The rearrangement joins TRBV3-1 to TRBJ1-2; tentative D call: TRBD1 (6 bases). The CDR3 runs 13 residues. V lost 6 bases, J lost 6 bases, and 14 bases lay in between. CDR1 and CDR2 (germline): LGHDT, YNNKEL (reference sequence). The CDR3 bases are TGTGCCAGCAGGGTACAGGGATCCCATGGCTACACCTTC. It codes for CASRVQGSHGYTF.

The chain combines TRBV5-4 with TRBJ1-5; D possibly corresponds to TRBD1 (6 bases). The CDR3 is 13 amino acids. The ends were cut back, 7 bases at V and 5 bases at J, with 13 bases in the middle. Germline CDR1 is SGHNT and CDR2 is YYREEE (reference sequence). CDR3 sequence reads: CASSIGGDQPQHF. The CDR3 nucleotides are TGTGCCAGCTCCATAGGGGGAGATCAGCCCCAGCATTTT.

The chain recombines TRBV6-6 with TRBJ1-4; D remains ambiguous. V was cut by 0 bases and J by 7 bases, with 9 bases left in between. The CDR3 runs 14 residues. The germline V gene encodes CDR1 MNHNY and CDR2 SVGAGI (reference sequence). CDR3 in amino acids: CASSYSLDGEKLFF. Here the CDR3 DNA reads TGTGCCAGCAGTTACTCCCTTGACGGTGAAAAACTGTTTTTT.

V usage is TRBV4-3 and J usage is TRBJ1-4; D gene unclear. Germline CDR1 is LGHNA and CDR2 is YSLEER. This CDR3 contains 16 residues. Trimming left V 1 base short and J 4 bases short, with 13 bases between. CDR3 nucleotide sequence: TGCGCCAGCAGCCAAGCTTGGAGCCGGGGTAATGAAAAACTGTTTTTT. It codes for CASSQAWSRGNEKLFF.

A note on this clonotype: A much larger clone lies a single base off, so this may be a read error. V usage is TRBV28 and J usage is TRBJ1-1; D not certain. The CDR3 contains 14 residues. Between the trimmed V and J ends, which lost 3 bases and 4 bases, there was a span of 12 bases. Per the germline V gene, CDR1 is MDHEN and CDR2 is SYDVKM. This chain's CDR3 is CASSFGLRSTEAFF. The CDR3 bases are TGTGCCAGCAGTTTCGGGCTGAGGAGCACTGAAGCTTTCTTT.

The rearrangement links TRBV20-1 to TRBJ1-2; D uncertain. This CDR3 spans 13 amino acids. V was trimmed by 0 bases and J by 1 base, leaving 6 bases between them. Germline CDR1 reads DFQATT; CDR2 reads SNEGSKA (reference sequence). The chain's CDR3 is CSARESNNYGYTF. For the CDR3, the DNA is TGCAGTGCTAGAGAAAGCAATAACTATGGCTACACCTTC.

This clonotype was counted between two and nine times. This chain links TRBV2 with TRBJ2-7; the D is unclear. The CDR3 runs to 14 residues. Between the trimmed V and J ends, which lost 4 bases and 2 bases, there was a span of 12 bases. Germline V gene sequence: CDR1 SNHLY, CDR2 FYNNEI. The CDR3 protein is CASSVHGPTYEQYF. CDR3 sequence (DNA): TGTGCCAGCAGTGTCCATGGTCCGACCTACGAGCAGTACTTC.

The chain couples TRBV7-2 to TRBJ2-3; 13 nucleotides agree with TRBD2. CDR1 and CDR2 from the germline V gene are SGHTA and FQGNSA. The CDR3 runs to 17 residues. The junction had 9 bases not matched to a gene; V was cut back by 5 bases and J by 4 bases. The CDR3 DNA follows: TGTGCCAGCAGCCCGAGGGGACTAGCGGGATGGCCAGATACGCAGTATTTT. Its protein product is CASSPRGLAGWPDTQYF.